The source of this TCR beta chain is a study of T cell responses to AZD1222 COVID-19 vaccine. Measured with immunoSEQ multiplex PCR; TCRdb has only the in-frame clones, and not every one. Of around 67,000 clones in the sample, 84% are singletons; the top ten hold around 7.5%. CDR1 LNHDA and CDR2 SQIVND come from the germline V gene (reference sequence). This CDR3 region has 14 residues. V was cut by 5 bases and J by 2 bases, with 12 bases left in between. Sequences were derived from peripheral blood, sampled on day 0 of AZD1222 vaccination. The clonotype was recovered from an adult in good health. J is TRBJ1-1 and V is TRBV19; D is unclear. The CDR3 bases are TGTGCCAGTAGTTGGGGTTCGGCCAACACTGAAGCTTTCTTT. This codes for CASSWGSANTEAFF.